This T cell receptor (beta chain) was found in a study of cytomegalovirus exposure and HLA in healthy donors. Overall study findings and caveats: Rare sequences made up most TCRs, while some public TCRs were found in many donors. Among TCR beta chains, those listed as cytomegalovirus-associated numbered about 160. Both high specificity and high sensitivity reportedly marked the classifier's diagnosis of cytomegalovirus status.

Repertoires were generated with immunoSEQ multiplex PCR, while TCRdb's copy carries only in-frame clones and drops some. The profile shows over 250,000 clones, roughly nine tenths of them singletons. On this clone: What it recognizes is unknown.

CDR3 length: 18 residues. Germline trimming cut 2 bases from V and 6 bases from J; bases unmatched to any gene: 14. Germline V CDR1 and CDR2: SGHTA, FQGTGA. The sample taken for sequencing was PBMCs. The source is a woman under 40 in good health and CMV-seropositive. V is TRBV7-3 and J is TRBJ2-1; 9 bases are a match to TRBD1. The CDR3 nucleotides are TGTGCCAGCAGCTTACGGCCCCTCGGGACAGGGTCGAGCAATGAGCAGTTCTTC. As protein: CASSLRPLGTGSSNEQFF.